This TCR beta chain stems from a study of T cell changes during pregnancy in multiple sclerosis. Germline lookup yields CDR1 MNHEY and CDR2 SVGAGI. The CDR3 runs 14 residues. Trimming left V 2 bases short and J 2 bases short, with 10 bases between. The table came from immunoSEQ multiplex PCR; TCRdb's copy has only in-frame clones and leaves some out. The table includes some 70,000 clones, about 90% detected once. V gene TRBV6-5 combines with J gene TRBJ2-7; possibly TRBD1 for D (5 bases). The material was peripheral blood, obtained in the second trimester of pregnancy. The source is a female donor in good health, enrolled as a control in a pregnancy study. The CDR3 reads CASSYIGDTYEQYF. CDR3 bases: TGTGCCAGCAGTTACATAGGGGATACCTACGAGCAGTACTTC.